This TCR beta chain comes out of a study of shared clonotypes between healthy human individuals. Findings and limits, study-wide: Clonotype sharing across several donors was observed for approximately 5% of naive CD4 clonotypes. In contrast to clonotypes shared by all four donors, non-shared clonotypes had lower generation probabilities.

Concerning this clone: As yet, its antigen is unknown.

Naive CD8 cells, CD45RO-negative and positively selected for CCR7, excluded terminally differentiated effector memory CD45RA+ cells. Each donor was a Caucasian adult residing in Nashville, Tennessee. The sorted-subset replicate PCRs were given approximately 190 ng DNA, which is approximately 30,000 T cell genomes. Profiling relied on immunoSEQ multiplex PCR, and the TCRdb table lists in-frame clones only, not all of them. Of roughly 1,800,000 clones in the sample, 85% to 95% were seen once. This clonotype was sampled from a man younger than 35 in good health. The sample consisted of naive CD8+ T cells sorted from blood.

CDR3 residues: CASSLREAAGELFF. CDR3 DNA sequence: TGTGCCAGCAGCTTAAGGGAGGCAGCCGGGGAGCTGTTTTTT. The chain joins TRBV7-9 to TRBJ2-2, with D possibly matching TRBD2 (6 bases). Germline CDR1 SEHNR, CDR2 FQNEAQ (reference sequence). This CDR3 is built from 14 residues. The V end was cut by 2 bases, the J end by 6 bases, with 10 bases between.